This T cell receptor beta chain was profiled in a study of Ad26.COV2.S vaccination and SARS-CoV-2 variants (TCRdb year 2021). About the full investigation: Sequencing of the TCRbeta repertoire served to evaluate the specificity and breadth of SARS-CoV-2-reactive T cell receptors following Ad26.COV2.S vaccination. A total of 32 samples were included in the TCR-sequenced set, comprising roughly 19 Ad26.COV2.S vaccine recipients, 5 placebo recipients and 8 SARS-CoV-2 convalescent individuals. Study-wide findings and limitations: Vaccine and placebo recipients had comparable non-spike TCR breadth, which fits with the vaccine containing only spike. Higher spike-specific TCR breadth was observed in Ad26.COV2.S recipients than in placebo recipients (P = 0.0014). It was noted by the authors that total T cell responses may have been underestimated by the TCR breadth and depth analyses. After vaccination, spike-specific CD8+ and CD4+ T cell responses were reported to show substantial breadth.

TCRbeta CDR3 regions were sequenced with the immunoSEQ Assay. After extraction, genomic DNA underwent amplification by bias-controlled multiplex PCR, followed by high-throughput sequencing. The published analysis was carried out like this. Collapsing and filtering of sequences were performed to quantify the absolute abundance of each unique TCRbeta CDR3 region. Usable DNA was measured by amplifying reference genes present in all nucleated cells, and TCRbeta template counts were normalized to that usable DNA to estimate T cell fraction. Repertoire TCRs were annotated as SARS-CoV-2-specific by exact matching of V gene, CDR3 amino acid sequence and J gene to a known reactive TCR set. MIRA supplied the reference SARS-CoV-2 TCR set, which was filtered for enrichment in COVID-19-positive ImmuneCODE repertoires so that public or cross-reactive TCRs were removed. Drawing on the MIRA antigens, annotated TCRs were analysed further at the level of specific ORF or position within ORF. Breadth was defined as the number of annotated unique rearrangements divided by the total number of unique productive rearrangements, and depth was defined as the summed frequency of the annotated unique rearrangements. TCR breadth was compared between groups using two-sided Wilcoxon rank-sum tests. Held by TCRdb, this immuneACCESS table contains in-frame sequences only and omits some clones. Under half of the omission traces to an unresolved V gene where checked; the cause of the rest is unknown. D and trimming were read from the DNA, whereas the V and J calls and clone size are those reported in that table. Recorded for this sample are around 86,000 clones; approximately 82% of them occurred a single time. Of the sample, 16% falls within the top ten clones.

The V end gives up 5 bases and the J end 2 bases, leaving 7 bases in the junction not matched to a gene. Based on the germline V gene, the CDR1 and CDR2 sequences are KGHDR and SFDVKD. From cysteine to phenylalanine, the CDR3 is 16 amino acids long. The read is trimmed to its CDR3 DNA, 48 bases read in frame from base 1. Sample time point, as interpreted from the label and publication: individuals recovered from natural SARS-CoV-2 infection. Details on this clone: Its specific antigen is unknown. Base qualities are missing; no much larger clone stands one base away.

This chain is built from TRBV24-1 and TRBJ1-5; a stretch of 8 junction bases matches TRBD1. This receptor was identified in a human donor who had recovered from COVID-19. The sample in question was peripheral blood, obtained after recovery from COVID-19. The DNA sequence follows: TGTGCCACCAGTGCCAGAGACAGGGGCGGCAATCAGCCCCAGCATTTT. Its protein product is CATSARDRGGNQPQHF.